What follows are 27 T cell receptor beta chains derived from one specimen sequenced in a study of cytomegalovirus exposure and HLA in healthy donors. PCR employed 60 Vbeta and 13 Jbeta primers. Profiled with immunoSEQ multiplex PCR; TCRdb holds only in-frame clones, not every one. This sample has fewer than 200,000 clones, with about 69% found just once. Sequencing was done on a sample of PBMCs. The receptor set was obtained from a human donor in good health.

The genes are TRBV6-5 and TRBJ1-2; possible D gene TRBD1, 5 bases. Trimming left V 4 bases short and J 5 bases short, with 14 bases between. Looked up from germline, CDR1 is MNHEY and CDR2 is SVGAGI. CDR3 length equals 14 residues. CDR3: CASSSIDSVYGYTF. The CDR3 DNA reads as TGTGCCAGCAGTTCGATCGACAGCGTATATGGCTACACCTTC.

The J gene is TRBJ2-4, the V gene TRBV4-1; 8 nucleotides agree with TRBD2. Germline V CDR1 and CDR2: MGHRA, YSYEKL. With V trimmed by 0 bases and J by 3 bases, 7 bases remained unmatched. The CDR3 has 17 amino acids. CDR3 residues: CASSQEPTSGYKNIQYF. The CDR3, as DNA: TGCGCCAGCAGCCAAGAGCCCACTAGCGGCTACAAAAACATTCAGTACTTC.

This chain's CDR3 is CANETSGAYEQYF. The CDR3 DNA sequence: TGTGCCAACGAGACTAGCGGGGCCTACGAGCAGTACTTC. J is TRBJ2-5 and V is TRBV6-1; 11 bases are a match to TRBD2. Gene TRBJ2-7 matches the end of the DNA better, so the J call may be wrong. Germline V lookup: CDR1 MNHNS, CDR2 SASEGT. This CDR3 contains 13 residues.

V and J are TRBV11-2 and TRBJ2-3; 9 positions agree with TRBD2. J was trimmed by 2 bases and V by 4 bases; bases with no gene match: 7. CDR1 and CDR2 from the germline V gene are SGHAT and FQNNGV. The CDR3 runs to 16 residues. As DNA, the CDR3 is TGTGCCAGCAGCTCCGCTAGCGGGGTAGTCACAGATACGCAGTATTTT. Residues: CASSSASGVVTDTQYF.

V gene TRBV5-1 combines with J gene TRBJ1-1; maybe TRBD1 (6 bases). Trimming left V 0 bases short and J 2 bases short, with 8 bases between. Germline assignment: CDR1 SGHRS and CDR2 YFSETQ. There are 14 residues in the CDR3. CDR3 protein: CASSLAGTNTEAFF. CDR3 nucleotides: TGCGCCAGCAGCTTGGCCGGGACAAACACTGAAGCTTTCTTT.

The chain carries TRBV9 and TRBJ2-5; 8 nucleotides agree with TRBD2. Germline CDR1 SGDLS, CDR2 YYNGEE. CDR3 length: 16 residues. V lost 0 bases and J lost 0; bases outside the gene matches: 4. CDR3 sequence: CASSVGGGRYQETQYF. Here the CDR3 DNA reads TGTGCCAGCAGCGTAGGAGGCGGGAGGTACCAAGAGACCCAGTACTTC.

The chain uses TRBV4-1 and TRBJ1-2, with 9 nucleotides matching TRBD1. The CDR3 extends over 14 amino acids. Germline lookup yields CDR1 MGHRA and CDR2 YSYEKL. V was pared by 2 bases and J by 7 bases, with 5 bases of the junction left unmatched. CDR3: CASSQPGTGLGYTF. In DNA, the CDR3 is TGCGCCAGCAGCCAACCCGGGACAGGGCTTGGCTACACCTTC.

CDR3: CSAREANGYTF. The CDR3 DNA reads as TGCAGTGCTAGGGAAGCGAATGGCTACACCTTC. J is TRBJ1-2 and V is TRBV20-1; no firm D call. In germline, CDR1 is DFQATT, CDR2 SNEGSKA (reference sequence). This CDR3 has 11 amino acids. Trimming cost V 3 bases and J 6 bases, with 8 bases left between them.

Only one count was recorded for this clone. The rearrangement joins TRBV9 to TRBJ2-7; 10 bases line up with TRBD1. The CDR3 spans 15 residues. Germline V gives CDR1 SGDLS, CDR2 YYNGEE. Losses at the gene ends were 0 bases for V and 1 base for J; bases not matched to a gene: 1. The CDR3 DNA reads TGTGCCAGCAGCGTAGGACAGGGGGCTTCCTACGAGCAGTACTTC. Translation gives CASSVGQGASYEQYF.

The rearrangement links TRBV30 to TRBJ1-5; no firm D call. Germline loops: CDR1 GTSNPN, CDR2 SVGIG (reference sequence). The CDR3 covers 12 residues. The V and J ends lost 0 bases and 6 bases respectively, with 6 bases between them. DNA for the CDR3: TGTGCCTGGAGTGTAACGGGTCAGCCCCAGCATTTT. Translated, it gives CAWSVTGQPQHF.

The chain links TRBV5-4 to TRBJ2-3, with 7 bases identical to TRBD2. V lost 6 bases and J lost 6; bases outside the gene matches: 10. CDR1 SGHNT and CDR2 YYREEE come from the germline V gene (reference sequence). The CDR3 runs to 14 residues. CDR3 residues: CASTPGGGGDTQYF. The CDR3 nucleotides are TGTGCCAGCACCCCCGGCGGGGGAGGGGATACGCAGTATTTT.

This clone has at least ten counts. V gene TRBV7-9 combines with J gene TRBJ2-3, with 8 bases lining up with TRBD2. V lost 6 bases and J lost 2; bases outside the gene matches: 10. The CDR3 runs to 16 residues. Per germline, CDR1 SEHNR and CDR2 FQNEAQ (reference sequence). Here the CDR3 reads CASSIEAGAFTDTQYF. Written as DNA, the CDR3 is TGTGCCAGCAGTATTGAAGCGGGGGCCTTCACAGATACGCAGTATTTT.

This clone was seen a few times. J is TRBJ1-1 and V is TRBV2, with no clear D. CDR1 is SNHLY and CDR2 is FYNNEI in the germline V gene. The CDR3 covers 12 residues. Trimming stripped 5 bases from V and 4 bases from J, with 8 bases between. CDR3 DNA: TGTGCCAGCAGTTTAACGGGCACTGAAGCTTTCTTT. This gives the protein CASSLTGTEAFF.

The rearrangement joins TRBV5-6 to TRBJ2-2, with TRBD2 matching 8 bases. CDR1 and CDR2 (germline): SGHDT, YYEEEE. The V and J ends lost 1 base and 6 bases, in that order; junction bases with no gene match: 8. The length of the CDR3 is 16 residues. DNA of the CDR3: TGTGCCAGCAGCTTGCCTCGGGGGGGCCGGGCCGGGGAGCTGTTTTTT. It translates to CASSLPRGGRAGELFF.

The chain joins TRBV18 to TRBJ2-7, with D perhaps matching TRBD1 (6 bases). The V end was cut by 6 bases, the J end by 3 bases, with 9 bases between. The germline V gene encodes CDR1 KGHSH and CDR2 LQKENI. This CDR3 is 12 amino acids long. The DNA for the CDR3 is TGTGCCAGCTCCCGGACAGACTACGAGCAGTACTTC. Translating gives CASSRTDYEQYF.

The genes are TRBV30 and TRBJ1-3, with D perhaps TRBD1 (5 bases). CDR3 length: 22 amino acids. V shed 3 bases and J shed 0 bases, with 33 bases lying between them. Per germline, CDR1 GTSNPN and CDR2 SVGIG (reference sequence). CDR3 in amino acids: CAWRIPLTGTRGALSSGNTIYF. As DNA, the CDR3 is TGTGCCTGGAGGATACCTTTAACCGGGACTCGAGGAGCCTTAAGCTCTGGAAACACCATATATTTT. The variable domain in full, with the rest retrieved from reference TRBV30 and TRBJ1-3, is SQTIHQWPATLVQPVGSPLSLECTVEGTSNPNLYWYRQAAGRGLQLLFYSVGIGQISSEVPQNLSASRPQDRQFILSSKKLLLSDSGFYLCAWRIPLTGTRGALSSGNTIYFGEGSWLTVV.

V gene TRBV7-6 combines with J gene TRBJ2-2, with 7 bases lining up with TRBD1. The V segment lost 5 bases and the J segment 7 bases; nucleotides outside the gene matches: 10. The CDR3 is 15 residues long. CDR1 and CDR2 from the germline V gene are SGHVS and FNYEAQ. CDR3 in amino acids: CASSHGVQGDGELFF. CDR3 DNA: TGTGCCAGCAGCCATGGGGTCCAGGGGGACGGGGAGCTGTTTTTT. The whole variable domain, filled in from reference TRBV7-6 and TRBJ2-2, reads GAGVSQSPRYKVTKRGQDVALRCDPISGHVSLYWYRQALGQGPEFLTYFNYEAQQDKSGLPNDRFSAERPEGSISTLTIQRTEQRDSAMYRCASSHGVQGDGELFFGEGSRLTVL.

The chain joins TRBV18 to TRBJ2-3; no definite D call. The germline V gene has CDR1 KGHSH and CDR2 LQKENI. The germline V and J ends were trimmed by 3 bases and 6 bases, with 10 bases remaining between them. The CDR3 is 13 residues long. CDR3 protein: CASSPVYADTQYF. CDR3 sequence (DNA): TGTGCCAGCTCACCGGTCTACGCCGATACGCAGTATTTT.

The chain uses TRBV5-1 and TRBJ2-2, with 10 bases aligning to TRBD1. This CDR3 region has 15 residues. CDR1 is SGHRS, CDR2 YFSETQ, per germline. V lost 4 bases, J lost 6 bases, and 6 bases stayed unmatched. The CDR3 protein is CASSIDRGLAGELFF. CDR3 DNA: TGCGCCAGCAGCATCGACAGGGGGCTCGCCGGGGAGCTGTTTTTT.

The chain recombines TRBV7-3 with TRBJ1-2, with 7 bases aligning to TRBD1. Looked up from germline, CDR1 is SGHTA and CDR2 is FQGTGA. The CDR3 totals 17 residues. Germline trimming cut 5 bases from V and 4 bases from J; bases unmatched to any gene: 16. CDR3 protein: CASSPPDRERASYGYTF. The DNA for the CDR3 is TGTGCCAGCAGCCCCCCAGACAGGGAGAGGGCCTCCTATGGCTACACCTTC.

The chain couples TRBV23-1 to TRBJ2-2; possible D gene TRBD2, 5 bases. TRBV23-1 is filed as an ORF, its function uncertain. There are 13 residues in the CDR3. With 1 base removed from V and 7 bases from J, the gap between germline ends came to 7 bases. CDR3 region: CASSQFGDGELFF. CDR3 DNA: TGCGCCAGCAGTCAATTCGGGGACGGGGAGCTGTTTTTT.

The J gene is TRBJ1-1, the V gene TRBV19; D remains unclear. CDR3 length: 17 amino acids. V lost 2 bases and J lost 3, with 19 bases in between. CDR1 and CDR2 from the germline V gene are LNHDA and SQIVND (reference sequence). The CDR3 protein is CASSIRRRSYEDTEAFF. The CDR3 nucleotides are TGTGCCAGTAGTATAAGGAGGAGGAGTTATGAAGACACTGAAGCTTTCTTT.

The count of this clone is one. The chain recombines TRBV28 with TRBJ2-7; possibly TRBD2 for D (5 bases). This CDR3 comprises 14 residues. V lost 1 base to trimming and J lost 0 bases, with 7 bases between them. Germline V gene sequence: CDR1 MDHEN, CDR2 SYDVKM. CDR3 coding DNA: TGTGCCAGCAGTTTATCCGGGGTCTCCTACGAGCAGTACTTC. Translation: CASSLSGVSYEQYF.

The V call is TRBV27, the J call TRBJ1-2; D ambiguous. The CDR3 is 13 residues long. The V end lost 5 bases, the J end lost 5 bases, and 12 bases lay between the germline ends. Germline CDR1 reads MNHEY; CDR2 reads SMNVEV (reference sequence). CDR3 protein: CASSDSGAYGYTF. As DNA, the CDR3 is TGTGCCAGCAGTGACTCGGGTGCTTATGGCTACACCTTC.

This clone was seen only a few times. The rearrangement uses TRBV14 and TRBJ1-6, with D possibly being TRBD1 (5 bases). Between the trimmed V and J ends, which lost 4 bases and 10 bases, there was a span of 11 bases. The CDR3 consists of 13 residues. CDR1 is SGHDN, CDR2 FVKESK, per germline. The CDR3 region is CASSREGVSPLHF. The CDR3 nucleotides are TGTGCCAGCAGCCGCGAAGGGGTCTCACCCCTCCACTTT.

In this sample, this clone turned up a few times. CDR3 DNA: TGTGCCAGCAGTTTTAGCGGAACCGGGGAGCTGTTTTTT. Its translation: CASSFSGTGELFF. This chain uses TRBV6-5 with TRBJ2-2; perhaps TRBD2 as D (6 bases). V dropped 4 bases and J dropped 5 bases, with 8 bases sitting between them. There are 13 residues in the CDR3. Germline V CDR1 and CDR2: MNHEY, SVGAGI.

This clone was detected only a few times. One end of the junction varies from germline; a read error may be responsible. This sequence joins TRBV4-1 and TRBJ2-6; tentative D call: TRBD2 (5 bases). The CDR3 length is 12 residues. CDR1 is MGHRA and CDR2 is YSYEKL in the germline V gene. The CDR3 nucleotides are TGCGCCAGCAGCCAAGGGGGTCGAGACCTAGCCTTC. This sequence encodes CASSQGGRDLAF.